Presented here are 32 T cell receptor beta chains from one specimen sequenced in a study of blood T cells in healthy people across ages. Together with a sample-barcoded 5' primer, a J-beta primer mix was included in a second PCR lasting roughly 6 to 12 cycles. TCRdb recomputed calls from the 5' RACE reads with MiXCR, one row per CDR3 protein. The sample holds 1.5 million to 2 million distinct CDR3 sequences; about two fifths are singletons and the top ten take under 30%. Sequencing was carried out using blood. All receptors derive from a human donor in good health.

This clonotype was seen more than once but under ten times. For the CDR3, the DNA is TGCGCCAGCAGCCAAGATTCACTCCCTGGAGAGACCCAGTACTTC. Protein sequence: CASSQDSLPGETQYF. This chain uses TRBV4-3 with TRBJ2-5; D gene unclear. Germline V gene lookup returns CDR1 LGHNA and CDR2 YSLEER. Trimming removed 0 bases at V and 4 bases at J, with 12 bases between. The CDR3 sequence is 15 residues long.

The chain joins TRBV20-1 to TRBJ1-2, with a tentative D call TRBD1 (6 bases). The CDR3 contains 12 residues. Looked up from germline, CDR1 is DFQATT and CDR2 is SNEGSKA (reference sequence). V lost 3 bases to trimming and J lost 8 bases, with 13 bases between them. For the CDR3, the DNA is TGCAGTGCTAGGAACATGGGGGCGGGCTACACCTTC. Its translation is CSARNMGAGYTF.

This clonotype showed up just a few times. The junction shows a germline mismatch at one end, possibly a read error. CDR3 sequence: CASSTPGLLGTEAFF. The CDR3 DNA sequence: TGTGCCAGCAGTACACCGGGACTTCTGGGCACTGAGGCTTTCTTT. V usage is TRBV27 and J usage is TRBJ1-1; a weak D match, TRBD1 (5 bases). CDR3 size: 15 residues. Per germline, CDR1 MNHEY and CDR2 SMNVEV (reference sequence).

The genes are TRBV9 and TRBJ2-1; 11 bases match TRBD2. The CDR3 sequence is 15 residues long. Germline CDR1 SGDLS, CDR2 YYNGEE. Trimming at V came to 0 bases and at J to 7 bases, leaving 3 bases not matched to a gene. CDR3 loop: CASSVGGLAANEQFF. CDR3 DNA sequence: TGTGCCAGCAGCGTAGGGGGACTAGCGGCTAATGAGCAGTTCTTC.

CDR3 nucleotide sequence: TGTGCCAGCAGCTTTTTCCGAACATGGGGGGGCAAGAGCTATGGCTACACCTTC. It codes for CASSFFRTWGGKSYGYTF. The chain carries TRBV5-6 and TRBJ1-2, with TRBD1 as a possible D gene (6 bases). Trimming pared 2 bases from V and 4 bases from J, leaving 24 bases between. The CDR3 is 18 amino acids. Germline assignment: CDR1 SGHDT and CDR2 YYEEEE.

The J gene is TRBJ2-7, the V gene TRBV12-3 or TRBV12-4, with D perhaps TRBD1 (8 bases). This CDR3 has 17 amino acids. V dropped 3 bases and J dropped 3 bases, with 21 bases sitting between them. DNA for the CDR3: TGTGCCAGCAGTTTGAGAAGCGGGACAGGATCGATCTACGAGCAGTACTTC. The encoded protein is CASSLRSGTGSIYEQYF.

The chain employs TRBV25-1 and TRBJ2-3; no clear D gene. The CDR3 is made up of 14 amino acids. CDR1 is MGHDK and CDR2 is SYGVNS in the germline V gene. V lost 3 bases to trimming and J lost 2 bases, with 9 bases between them. CDR3 region: CASSDIAFTDTQYF. For the CDR3, the DNA is TGTGCCAGCAGTGACATAGCCTTCACAGATACGCAGTATTTT.

The table lists this clonotype with many counts. This chain links TRBV7-9 with TRBJ2-7, with no clear D. The V and J ends lost 6 bases and 0 bases respectively, with 6 bases between them. The CDR3 consists of 12 residues. Germline CDR1 is SEHNR and CDR2 is FQNEAQ (reference sequence). This CDR3 is CASSFLSYEQYF. CDR3 sequence (DNA): TGTGCCAGCAGTTTCCTCTCCTACGAGCAGTACTTC.

CDR3 residues: CASSPQGGIYNEQFF. The CDR3, as DNA: TGCGCCAGCAGCCCCCAGGGGGGGATTTACAATGAGCAGTTCTTC. V and J are TRBV5-1 and TRBJ2-1; TRBD1 or TRBD2 may be the D gene (7 bases each). This CDR3 region has 15 residues. V was shortened by 4 bases and J by 4 bases, with 15 bases between the two germline ends. CDR1 and CDR2 (germline): SGHRS, YFSETQ.

V and J are TRBV4-3 and TRBJ2-1, with D maybe TRBD2 (6 bases). V lost 0 bases and J 6 bases, leaving 18 bases between the germline ends. CDR1 LGHNA and CDR2 YSLEER come from the germline V gene. The CDR3 consists of 17 residues. The CDR3 loop is CASSQDTEGPIPNEQFF. The CDR3 coding sequence is TGCGCCAGCAGCCAAGATACGGAGGGACCGATACCCAATGAGCAGTTCTTC.

The chain recombines TRBV29-1 with TRBJ1-1; 7 positions match TRBD1. Germline CDR1 is SQVTM and CDR2 is ANQGSEA. V was clipped by 4 bases and J by 1 base; unmatched bases: 6. The CDR3 totals 14 residues. The CDR3: CSVVRGTENTEAFF. As DNA, the CDR3 is TGCAGCGTTGTGCGCGGGACAGAGAACACTGAAGCTTTCTTT.

The V and J genes are TRBV5-1 and TRBJ2-7; 9 bases fit TRBD1. Germline CDR1 and CDR2: SGHRS and YFSETQ. This CDR3 spans 16 amino acids. Losses at the gene ends were 0 bases for V and 4 bases for J; bases not matched to a gene: 8. CDR3 sequence (DNA): TGCGCCAGCAGCTTGGGTGGGGACAGGGCGATATACGAGCAGTACTTC. It specifies CASSLGGDRAIYEQYF.

V is TRBV7-6 and J is TRBJ2-3; a weak D match, TRBD2 (5 bases). Between the trimmed V and J ends, which lost 5 bases and 4 bases, there was a span of 16 bases. The CDR3 consists of 15 residues. The germline V gene encodes CDR1 SGHVS and CDR2 FNYEAQ. CDR3 sequence (DNA): TGTGCCAGCAGCCCCGCGACTAACCCATCAGATACGCAGTATTTT. This encodes CASSPATNPSDTQYF.

In its sample, this clonotype was seen a few times. The chain uses TRBV29-1 and TRBJ1-1; possibly TRBD1 for D (5 bases). The CDR3 has 15 residues. With 6 bases removed from V and 6 bases from J, the gap between germline ends came to 23 bases. The germline gives CDR1 SQVTM, CDR2 ANQGSEA. CDR3 protein: CSVGVSALSRSEAFF. The CDR3 DNA is TGCAGCGTAGGGGTTTCCGCCCTCTCTCGGTCTGAAGCTTTCTTT. Together with reference TRBV29-1 and TRBJ1-1, the CDR3 gives the full variable domain: SAVISQKPSRDICQRGTSLTIQCQVDSQVTMMFWYRQQPGQSLTLIATANQGSEATYESGFVIDKFPISRPNLTFSTLTVSNMSPEDSSIYLCSVGVSALSRSEAFFGQGTRLTVV.

There are many counts of this clonotype. This chain uses TRBV7-2 with TRBJ2-5; D may be TRBD1 or TRBD2 (5 bases each). CDR3 length: 13 residues. The V end lost 5 bases, the J end lost 4 bases, and 11 bases lay between the germline ends. Germline V lookup: CDR1 SGHTA, CDR2 FQGNSA. This CDR3 reads CASSRTGRETQYF. The CDR3 bases are TGTGCCAGCAGCCGCACGGGACGAGAGACCCAGTACTTC.

The chain couples TRBV20-1 to TRBJ2-1; 8 bases are a match to TRBD2. Germline values: CDR1 DFQATT, CDR2 SNEGSKA (reference sequence). This CDR3 contains 16 residues. V was clipped by 5 bases and J by 0 bases; unmatched bases: 9. The CDR3 is CSAPRTSMSSYNEQFF. The CDR3 DNA sequence: TGCAGTGCTCCCCGGACTAGCATGAGCTCCTACAATGAGCAGTTCTTC.

There are a few counts of this clonotype. V gene TRBV5-1 combines with J gene TRBJ1-1; 7 nucleotides match TRBD1. V shed 0 bases, J shed 3 bases, and the junction held 5 bases outside the gene matches. Germline CDR1 and CDR2: SGHRS and YFSETQ. CDR3 length equals 15 residues. For the CDR3, the DNA is TGCGCCAGCAGCTTGGAGGGGGCGGGCTACACTGAAGCTTTCTTT. Amino acid sequence: CASSLEGAGYTEAFF.

This clonotype was counted between two and nine times. V gene TRBV4-3 combines with J gene TRBJ2-3; 11 bases fit TRBD2. The germline V gene has CDR1 LGHNA and CDR2 YSLEER. The length of the CDR3 is 16 residues. Trimming took 4 bases from V and 5 from J; bases not matched to a gene: 8. The CDR3 DNA sequence: TGCGCCAGCAGCCTCCTAGCGGGGGGTGTTAAAGATACGCAGTATTTT. It codes for CASSLLAGGVKDTQYF.

Note on this clonotype: A read error may produce the germline difference seen at one junction end. The chain links TRBV7-9 to TRBJ1-4; D is uncertain. Germline V gene sequence: CDR1 SEHNR, CDR2 FQNEAQ (reference sequence). The CDR3 extends over 17 amino acids. CDR3 residues: CASSSLKGEEANEKRFF. CDR3 coding DNA: TGTGCCAGCAGCTCCCTCAAGGGAGAGGAGGCTAATGAAAAACGGTTTTTT.

The chain combines TRBV29-1 with TRBJ1-2; D is possibly TRBD1 (6 bases). The CDR3 contains 13 residues. V was pared by 0 bases and J by 3 bases, with 8 bases between. Germline CDR1 reads SQVTM; CDR2 reads ANQGSEA. CDR3 amino acids: CSVEEDSYYGYTF. In DNA, the CDR3 is TGCAGCGTTGAAGAGGACAGCTACTATGGCTACACCTTC.

This chain connects TRBV20-1 to TRBJ2-1, with 11 bases lining up with TRBD1. The J call may be incorrect, as the DNA end agrees better with TRBJ2-7. The CDR3 has 14 amino acids. Germline lookup yields CDR1 DFQATT and CDR2 SNEGSKA (reference sequence). This CDR3 is CSARDRDRGNEQYF. The CDR3 DNA is TGCAGTGCTAGAGATAGGGACAGGGGGAACGAGCAGTACTTC.

The chain couples TRBV12-3 or TRBV12-4 to TRBJ1-1, with a tentative D call TRBD1 (5 bases). The CDR3 has 15 residues. The V and J ends lost 4 bases and 7 bases respectively, with 19 bases between them. CDR3 protein: CASSSRGTGAYEAFF. DNA of the CDR3: TGTGCCAGCAGTTCTAGGGGCACCGGGGCCTATGAAGCTTTCTTT.

This chain's CDR3 is CSAREGGTGYGEQYF. The CDR3 DNA is TGCAGTGCTAGAGAGGGCGGGACAGGGTATGGCGAGCAGTACTTC. The chain couples TRBV20-1 to TRBJ2-7, with TRBD1 matching over 9 bases. CDR3 length equals 15 residues. With V trimmed by 0 bases and J by 6 bases, 9 bases remained unmatched. Germline loops: CDR1 DFQATT, CDR2 SNEGSKA (reference sequence).

This clonotype appeared a few times. The chain joins TRBV6-2 or TRBV6-3 to TRBJ2-1; the D gene could be TRBD1 or TRBD2 (7 bases each). Between the trimmed V and J ends, which lost 8 bases and 4 bases, there was a span of 15 bases. Germline V gene sequence: CDR1 MNHEY, CDR2 SVGEGT. The CDR3 is 14 amino acids. The CDR3 coding sequence is TGTGCCAGCGGGAGCGGGACAGTTTACAATGAGCAGTTCTTC. It is translated as CASGSGTVYNEQFF.

The table lists this clonotype with a few counts. The genes are TRBV20-1 and TRBJ1-5; 7 bases are a match to TRBD1. Trimming at V came to 5 bases and at J to 11 bases, leaving 6 bases not matched to a gene. Germline V gene lookup returns CDR1 DFQATT and CDR2 SNEGSKA (reference sequence). The CDR3 covers 11 residues. CDR3 sequence reads: CSADTGAAQHF. The CDR3 nucleotides are TGCAGTGCTGATACAGGGGCAGCCCAGCATTTT.

The V gene is TRBV6-2 or TRBV6-3, the J gene TRBJ1-5, with D tentatively TRBD1 (5 bases). The CDR3 consists of 13 residues. V lost 7 bases and J lost 4, with 11 bases in between. CDR1 is MNHEY and CDR2 is SVGEGT in the germline V gene. CDR3 amino acids: CASNDRLNQPQHF. CDR3 nucleotides: TGTGCCAGCAACGACAGACTAAATCAGCCCCAGCATTTT.

The DNA for the CDR3 is TGTGCCAGCAGTTCCACAGGGCTCTACGAGCAGTTCTTC. This encodes CASSSTGLYEQFF. The chain joins TRBV12-3 or TRBV12-4 to TRBJ2-1; TRBD1 is a possible D gene (6 bases). Trimming shortened V by 4 bases and J by 10 bases, and 14 bases separated the two germline ends. The CDR3 spans 13 residues.

Only a few counts were recorded for this clonotype. The CDR3 region is CAISAPEGSREQYF. The CDR3 nucleotides are TGTGCCATCAGCGCGCCGGAGGGGTCTCGGGAGCAGTACTTC. The chain uses TRBV10-3 and TRBJ2-5; possibly TRBD2 for D (6 bases). With 6 bases removed from V and 11 bases from J, the gap between germline ends came to 22 bases. The length of the CDR3 is 14 residues. CDR1 ENHRY and CDR2 SYGVKD come from the germline V gene.

V usage is TRBV7-2 and J usage is TRBJ1-2; D gene uncertain. The CDR3 is made up of 12 amino acids. Germline values: CDR1 SGHTA, CDR2 FQGNSA. V lost 1 base to trimming and J lost 7 bases, with 7 bases between them. CDR3 region: CASSLVNRGYTF. The CDR3 nucleotides are TGTGCCAGCAGCTTAGTCAATCGTGGCTACACCTTC.

The sample holds a few counts of this clonotype. CDR3 protein: CASSLEQTFTF. In nucleotides, the CDR3 is TGTGCCAGCAGCTTAGAACAGACGTTCACCTTC. The V call is TRBV7-2, the J call TRBJ1-2; D gene unclear. With 1 base removed from V and 13 bases from J, the gap between germline ends came to 10 bases. Germline V lookup: CDR1 SGHTA, CDR2 FQGNSA. This CDR3 has 11 amino acids.

The count of this clonotype is one. The chain is built from TRBV28 and TRBJ1-5; D not certain. Deletions cut 4 bases from V and 3 bases from J, with 7 bases between. Germline V lookup: CDR1 MDHEN, CDR2 SYDVKM. This CDR3 is built from 13 residues. CDR3 loop: CASSWVANQPQHF. In nucleotides, the CDR3 is TGTGCCAGCAGTTGGGTGGCCAATCAGCCCCAGCATTTT.

The chain recombines TRBV29-1 with TRBJ1-1, with TRBD1 identical over 7 bases. CDR3 length: 13 amino acids. With V trimmed by 3 bases and J by 4 bases, 5 bases remained unmatched. Germline V gene sequence: CDR1 SQVTM, CDR2 ANQGSEA. CDR3 nucleotide sequence: TGCAGCGTTGACCGGACAGGTATCACTGAAGCTTTCTTT. This gives the protein CSVDRTGITEAFF.